Listed here are 28 T cell receptor beta chains from one sample, sequenced in a study of beta chain features in type 1 diabetes. Expressed TCRB transcripts were sequenced after all isolated RNA was converted to cDNA. This table comes from immunoSEQ multiplex PCR, and its TCRdb copy is limited to in-frame clones, with some not included. The data hold a few hundred thousand clones, with 14% observed a single time. The sample was central memory CD4+ T cells from blood. The origin of the receptors is a man younger than 40 in good health.

The V gene is TRBV6-6, the J gene TRBJ1-1; no clear D gene. With 2 bases removed from V and 3 bases from J, the gap between germline ends came to 7 bases. The CDR3 runs to 13 residues. Germline V gene lookup returns CDR1 MNHNY and CDR2 SVGAGI (reference sequence). CDR3 region: CASSYAGYTEAFF. The CDR3 DNA reads as TGTGCCAGCAGTTACGCGGGCTACACTGAAGCTTTCTTT.

This clone was observed a handful of times. V is TRBV9 and J is TRBJ2-1; TRBD2 aligns across 10 bases. The germline CDR1 and CDR2 sequences are SGDLS and YYNGEE. This CDR3 comprises 16 residues. V gave up 1 base and J gave up 8 bases; unmatched junction bases: 9. The CDR3 bases are TGTGCCAGCAGCGTAAATGGGCTAGCGGGAGTCTATGAGCAGTTCTTC. Protein: CASSVNGLAGVYEQFF.

This clone was detected a few times. In DNA form, the CDR3 reads TGTGCCTGGAGTGCCGGGACAGAGCCCGTGGGCTACACCTTC. Its protein is CAWSAGTEPVGYTF. The rearrangement joins TRBV30 to TRBJ1-2; 7 positions agree with TRBD1. Germline-derived CDR1 and CDR2 are GTSNPN and SVGIG (reference sequence). The CDR3 runs 14 residues. The J segment lost 8 bases and the V segment lost 1 base, leaving 10 bases of the junction unmatched.

In its sample, this clone was seen many times. The V gene is TRBV5-4, the J gene TRBJ2-1; possibly TRBD1 for D (6 bases). The CDR3 has 15 residues. The V gene's germline CDR1 is SGHNT and CDR2 YYREEE (reference sequence). V lost 6 bases, J lost 6 bases, and 19 bases lay in between. CDR3 sequence: CASTRGQNPTNEQFF. DNA for the CDR3: TGTGCCAGCACCCGAGGACAGAACCCCACCAATGAGCAGTTCTTC.

V usage is TRBV4-2 and J usage is TRBJ2-1, with 7 bases lining up with TRBD1. Germline CDR1 is LGHNA and CDR2 is YNFKEQ. Losses at the gene ends were 1 base for V and 4 bases for J; bases not matched to a gene: 7. This CDR3 has 16 residues. The CDR3 protein is CASSQGYRDSYNEQFF. The CDR3 nucleotides read TGTGCCAGCAGCCAAGGCTATCGGGACAGTTACAATGAGCAGTTCTTC.

The V gene is TRBV6-1, the J gene TRBJ1-5; 7 bases agree with TRBD1. CDR3 size: 17 residues. Germline V gene data show CDR1 as MNHNS and CDR2 as SASEGT. Trimming removed 4 bases from V and 1 base from J; junction bases left unmatched: 10. The CDR3 sequence: CASSAQATGVSNQPQHF. The CDR3 nucleotides read TGTGCCAGCAGTGCACAGGCTACAGGGGTGAGCAATCAGCCCCAGCATTTT.

V and J are TRBV11-2 and TRBJ2-5; 10 nucleotides match TRBD2. The CDR3 contains 17 residues. Germline CDR1 is SGHAT and CDR2 is FQNNGV. With V trimmed by 5 bases and J by 5 bases, 14 bases remained unmatched. CDR3 sequence: CASSPLPAGGLVETQYF. The CDR3, as DNA: TGTGCCAGCAGCCCCTTGCCAGCGGGGGGGCTGGTGGAGACCCAGTACTTC.

This clone was detected ten times or more. The gene calls are TRBV6-6 and TRBJ2-4; D may be TRBD1 (6 bases). There are 13 residues in the CDR3. V lost 5 bases and J 3 bases, leaving 8 bases between the germline ends. The germline V gene has CDR1 MNHNY and CDR2 SVGAGI (reference sequence). The CDR3 here is CASSTQGKNIQYF. CDR3 coding DNA: TGTGCCAGCAGTACACAGGGCAAAAACATTCAGTACTTC.

This clone was found a few times. J is TRBJ1-5 and V is TRBV7-6, with a possible D match to TRBD1 (5 bases). There are 18 residues in the CDR3. The germline V gene encodes CDR1 SGHVS and CDR2 FNYEAQ. Trimming pared 5 bases from V and 0 bases from J, leaving 20 bases between. The chain's CDR3 is CASSPTVGGGHSNQPQHF. CDR3 coding DNA: TGTGCCAGCAGCCCGACCGTCGGGGGGGGTCATAGCAATCAGCCCCAGCATTTT. The full variable domain, completed using reference TRBV7-6 and TRBJ1-5, is GAGVSQSPRYKVTKRGQDVALRCDPISGHVSLYWYRQALGQGPEFLTYFNYEAQQDKSGLPNDRFSAERPEGSISTLTIQRTEQRDSAMYRCASSPTVGGGHSNQPQHFGDGTRLSIL.

Of note for this clone: The sample has other DNA sequences that encode this CDR3 too. The chain links TRBV6-6 to TRBJ1-4, with 7 bases that match TRBD1. Per the germline V gene, CDR1 is MNHNY and CDR2 is SVGAGI (reference sequence). The CDR3 has 15 residues. After removal of 0 bases from V and 7 bases from J, the junction contained 5 bases not matched to a gene. The CDR3 region is CASSYSGGAGEKLFF. CDR3 nucleotides: TGTGCCAGCAGTTACTCAGGGGGCGCAGGTGAAAAACTGTTTTTT.

This clone has more than one count but fewer than ten. The V and J genes are TRBV4-2 and TRBJ2-2; TRBD2 matches 14 bases. The CDR3 runs to 16 residues. CDR1 is LGHNA, CDR2 YNFKEQ, per germline. V lost 5 bases, J lost 7 bases, and 6 bases stayed unmatched. This chain's CDR3 is CASSFETSGRVGELFF. CDR3 in DNA: TGTGCCAGCAGCTTCGAGACTAGCGGGAGGGTCGGGGAGCTGTTTTTT.

This clone occurred a few times. The chain is built from TRBV7-2 and TRBJ2-3; TRBD2 matches 9 bases. Germline V gene sequence: CDR1 SGHTA, CDR2 FQGNSA. V gave up 6 bases and J gave up 1 base; unmatched junction bases: 8. The CDR3 consists of 16 residues. In DNA, the CDR3 is TGTGCCAGCAGTTTGAATAGCGGGAGAGGCACAGATACGCAGTATTTT. This translates into CASSLNSGRGTDTQYF. Supplemented by reference TRBV7-2 and TRBJ2-3, the full variable domain reads GAGVSQSPSNKVTEKGKDVELRCDPISGHTALYWYRQSLGQGLEFLIYFQGNSAPDKSGLPSDRFSAERTGGSVSTLTIQRTQQEDSAVYLCASSLNSGRGTDTQYFGPGTRLTVL.

This chain links TRBV6-5 with TRBJ2-2, with D hard to call. The CDR3 loop spans 15 amino acids. The V gene's germline CDR1 is MNHEY and CDR2 SVGAGI. Deletions cut 6 bases from V and 6 bases from J, with 17 bases between. The CDR3 DNA reads TGTGCCAGCAGCCCTGCTGGTACAAACTCCGGGGAGCTGTTTTTT. This gives the protein CASSPAGTNSGELFF.

This clone has just a few counts. The chain uses TRBV30 and TRBJ1-1; D remains ambiguous. The CDR3 loop spans 14 amino acids. V was cut by 4 bases and J by 0 bases, with 12 bases left in between. Germline V CDR1 and CDR2: GTSNPN, SVGIG (reference sequence). The CDR3 protein is CAWTPDFMNTEAFF. In nucleotides, the CDR3 is TGTGCCTGGACTCCTGACTTCATGAACACTGAAGCTTTCTTT.

The chain links TRBV11-3 to TRBJ2-1; 8 nucleotides agree with TRBD2. CDR1 and CDR2 (germline): SGHNT, YENEEA. With V trimmed by 1 base and J by 8 bases, 7 bases remained unmatched. This CDR3 region has 15 residues. The CDR3 nucleotides read TGTGCCAGCAGCTTAGTCCAAGCGGGAGTGGATGAGCAGTTCTTC. Protein: CASSLVQAGVDEQFF.

J is TRBJ2-1 and V is TRBV5-1; D is possibly TRBD2 (5 bases). V shed 4 bases and J shed 6 bases, with 11 bases lying between them. Germline CDR1 and CDR2: SGHRS and YFSETQ. This CDR3 has 13 residues. The CDR3 sequence is CASSRERVNEQFF. Here the CDR3 DNA reads TGCGCCAGCAGCCGAGAGAGGGTCAATGAGCAGTTCTTC.

This clone was recorded once. The J gene is TRBJ2-1, the V gene TRBV13; 7 bases align to TRBD1. CDR3 length: 15 residues. Germline V lookup: CDR1 PRHDT, CDR2 FYEKMQ (reference sequence). Germline trimming cut 6 bases from V and 4 bases from J; bases unmatched to any gene: 9. CDR3: CASSERDRRYNEQFF. CDR3 bases: TGTGCCAGCAGTGAACGGGACAGAAGATACAATGAGCAGTTCTTC.

Points on this clone: Other nucleotide sequences in the sample specify the same CDR3. The chain carries TRBV6-1 and TRBJ2-7; 9 nucleotides align to TRBD1. J was trimmed by 0 bases and V by 4 bases; bases with no gene match: 1. The CDR3 sequence is 14 residues long. Germline CDR1 MNHNS, CDR2 SASEGT. In DNA form, the CDR3 reads TGTGCCAGCAGTGTGACAGGGGGCTCCTACGAGCAGTACGTC. Amino acid sequence: CASSVTGGSYEQYV.

This clone came up a few times. The chain carries TRBV4-1 and TRBJ2-3; maybe TRBD1 (6 bases). Trimming shortened V by 2 bases and J by 0 bases, and 12 bases separated the two germline ends. Germline loops: CDR1 MGHRA, CDR2 YSYEKL. This CDR3 contains 16 residues. The CDR3 coding sequence is TGCGCCAGCAGCCAACAACAGGGTCTAAGCACAGATACGCAGTATTTT. Translation gives CASSQQQGLSTDTQYF.

The chain links TRBV6-5 to TRBJ2-1; D gene uncertain. The CDR3 covers 13 residues. Germline CDR1 MNHEY, CDR2 SVGAGI. V lost 5 bases, J lost 7 bases, and 12 bases lay in between. Here the CDR3 DNA reads TGTGCCAGCAGTGACGTCGGCACTAATGAGCAGTTCTTC. It specifies CASSDVGTNEQFF.

This clone has at least ten counts. The chain uses TRBV5-4 and TRBJ2-1, with TRBD2 as a possible D gene (7 bases). The CDR3 length is 16 residues. V was clipped by 3 bases and J by 4 bases, with 17 bases between them. CDR1 and CDR2 (germline): SGHNT, YYREEE (reference sequence). CDR3 sequence (DNA): TGTGCCAGCAGCTCTATCGGCGGGGGCTATTACAATGAGCAGTTCTTC. This codes for CASSSIGGGYYNEQFF.

This clone was picked up a small number of times. The rearrangement joins TRBV5-1 to TRBJ2-3; a possible D gene is TRBD1 (8 bases). The ends were cut back, 2 bases at V and 0 bases at J, with 13 bases in the middle. CDR3 size: 16 residues. CDR1 is SGHRS, CDR2 YFSETQ, per germline. CDR3 region: CASSLQGGKSTDTQYF. The CDR3 coding sequence is TGCGCCAGCAGCTTACAGGGGGGGAAAAGCACAGATACGCAGTATTTT. Based on the CDR3 plus reference TRBV5-1 and TRBJ2-3, the full variable domain is KAGVTQTPRYLIKTRGQQVTLSCSPISGHRSVSWYQQTPGQGLQFLFEYFSETQRNKGNFPGRFSGRQFSNSRSEMNVSTLELGDSALYLCASSLQGGKSTDTQYFGPGTRLTVL.

This clone turned up a few times. J is TRBJ2-3 and V is TRBV11-3, with 8 nucleotides matching TRBD1. The CDR3 is made up of 14 amino acids. Germline values: CDR1 SGHNT, CDR2 YENEEA. V shed 5 bases and J 7 bases; nucleotides not matched to a gene: 8. CDR3 bases: TGTGCCAGCAGCCTCCAGGGGGCCAGGAATACGCAGTATTTT. It is translated as CASSLQGARNTQYF.

This clone was detected only a few times. The chain is built from TRBV7-9 and TRBJ2-7; 8 nucleotides align to TRBD1. The V segment lost 7 bases and the J segment 0 bases; nucleotides outside the gene matches: 5. Germline CDR1 SEHNR, CDR2 FQNEAQ (reference sequence). CDR3 length equals 14 residues. CDR3 bases: TGTGCCAGCACCAAGACAGGGGACTCCTACGAGCAGTACTTC. This encodes CASTKTGDSYEQYF.

This chain joins TRBV28 and TRBJ2-6; a possible D gene is TRBD1 (6 bases). V was pared by 7 bases and J by 4 bases, with 14 bases between. The CDR3 is 15 residues long. In germline, CDR1 is MDHEN, CDR2 SYDVKM. The CDR3: CASNRAGVGANVLTF. The CDR3 coding sequence is TGTGCCAGCAATCGGGCAGGGGTCGGGGCCAACGTCCTGACTTTC.

The chain couples TRBV9 to TRBJ2-5, with TRBD2 matching 9 bases. The CDR3 is 14 residues long. CDR1 is SGDLS, CDR2 YYNGEE, per germline. With V trimmed by 3 bases and J by 3 bases, 3 bases remained unmatched. CDR3 DNA: TGTGCCAGCAGCGCGCGGGAGGGTAAAGAGACCCAGTACTTC. This translates into CASSAREGKETQYF.

Only a few counts were recorded for this clone. The V and J genes are TRBV7-2 and TRBJ2-2; TRBD1 matches at 7 bases. Per the germline V gene, CDR1 is SGHTA and CDR2 is FQGNSA. The length of the CDR3 is 14 residues. V shed 5 bases, J shed 10 bases, and the junction held 10 bases outside the gene matches. The CDR3 sequence is CASSLRFDRAELFF. DNA of the CDR3: TGTGCCAGCAGCCTAAGGTTCGACAGGGCGGAGCTGTTTTTT.

As DNA, the CDR3 is TGTGCCAGCAGCTTAGGACAGCCCTACGAGCAGTACGTC. As protein: CASSLGQPYEQYV. The genes are TRBV7-2 and TRBJ2-7, with D perhaps matching TRBD1 (5 bases). V lost 1 base, J lost 2 bases, and 6 bases lay in between. This CDR3 is 13 amino acids long. Germline V gene data show CDR1 as SGHTA and CDR2 as FQGNSA.